Listed below are T cell receptor beta chains from one sample, sequenced in a study of blood T cell repertoires in COVID-19. The assay was immunoSEQ multiplex PCR, and TCRdb's table has in-frame clones only and misses some. The sample yields about 180,000 clones, under 90% seen once. What was sequenced was peripheral blood. All receptors derive from a human donor in a cohort sampled during active COVID-19. The CDR3 runs from the conserved cysteine through the conserved F or W. A D gene is named only where the DNA matches it firmly. Clone size is not always given. Where it is, it says once, few, many or a class for expanded clones.

J	D	V	size	DNA	CDR3
TRBJ2-3	TRBD2	TRBV3-1/TRBV3-2	NA	TGTGCCAGCAGCCAAGATAACCCTACTAGCGGGGGCACAGATACGCAGTATTTT	CASSQDNPTSGGTDTQYF
TRBJ2-5	TRBD1	TRBV2	NA	TGTGCCAGCAGGCGGGACAGGGGTTTAGAGACCCAGTACTTC	CASRRDRGLETQYF
TRBJ1-1	NA	TRBV9	NA	TGTGCCAGCAGCACGGCGGGTGCCAGGAACACTGAAGCTTTCTTT	CASSTAGARNTEAFF
TRBJ1-4	NA	TRBV5-4	NA	TGTGCCAGCAGCTTGGGGCCCAGGGAAAAACTGTTTTTT	CASSLGPREKLFF
TRBJ2-7	NA	TRBV5-6	NA	TGTGCCAGCAGCTTGGCCCCGGCAGGGGTCGATTACGAGCAGTACTTC	CASSLAPAGVDYEQYF
TRBJ2-6	NA	TRBV6-4	NA	TGTGCCAGCAGTGTAGTCTCTGGGGCCAACGTCCTGACTTTC	CASSVVSGANVLTF
TRBJ2-2	NA	TRBV9	NA	TGTGCCAGCGGGGGCCAGAACACCGGGGAGCTGTTTTTT	CASGGQNTGELFF
TRBJ2-7	NA	TRBV5-5	NA	TGTGCCAGCAGCTTGGCTCAGGGTTCCTACGAGCAGTACTTC	CASSLAQGSYEQYF
TRBJ2-2	TRBD1	TRBV3-1/TRBV3-2	NA	TGTGCCAGCAGCCGCCGACAGGGGGCGAACACCGGGGAGCTGTTTTTT	CASSRRQGANTGELFF
TRBJ1-1	TRBD1	TRBV5-1	NA	TGCGCCAGCAGCTTGGTAGGGACAGACACTGAAGCTTTCTTT	CASSLVGTDTEAFF
TRBJ2-7	TRBD1	TRBV7-8	NA	TGTGCCAGCAGCTTAGCCGCCACAGGGGGCGCTTACGAGCAGTACTTC	CASSLAATGGAYEQYF
TRBJ2-2	NA	TRBV5-1	few	TGCGCCAGCAGCTTACAGGGCGGGGAGCTGTTTTTT	CASSLQGGELFF
TRBJ2-2	NA	TRBV19	NA	TGTGCCAGTAGTATCAATGTTGACACCGGGGAGCTGTTTTTT	CASSINVDTGELFF
TRBJ2-7	NA	TRBV3-1/TRBV3-2	NA	TGTGCCAGCAGCCAACGGGGGGCCAACGCCTACGAGCAGTACTTC	CASSQRGANAYEQYF
TRBJ1-5	NA	TRBV12-5	NA	TGTGCTAGTGGTTTGGCAACTGCGAGCAATCAGCCCCAGCATTTT	CASGLATASNQPQHF
TRBJ2-5	NA	TRBV12-3/TRBV12-4	NA	TGTGCCAGCACCCGGTCCCGGGGAGAGACCCAGTACTTC	CASTRSRGETQYF
TRBJ2-5	TRBD2	TRBV2	NA	TGTGCCAGCAGTGAAGGGACTAGCGGGGGCGGAGAGACCCAGTACTTC	CASSEGTSGGGETQYF
TRBJ1-1	TRBD1	TRBV2	NA	TGTGCCAGCAGTGAATCCCGGCAGAGTACAGGGGGCTTCTTT	CASSESRQSTGGFF
TRBJ1-2	TRBD1	TRBV5-1	NA	TGCGCCAGCAGCACCGAGGGACAGGGGGTTGGCTACACCTTC	CASSTEGQGVGYTF
TRBJ1-4	TRBD1	TRBV9	once	TGTGCCAGCAGCGTAAGGACAGGGCTAACTAATGAAAAACTGTTTTTT	CASSVRTGLTNEKLFF
TRBJ2-7	NA	TRBV11-2	NA	TGTGCCAGCACCGCTTGGACGTCGGACATATCCTACGAGCAGTACTTC	CASTAWTSDISYEQYF
TRBJ2-7	TRBD1	TRBV5-4	NA	TGTGCCAGCAGCCGGGGACAGGGGGCCTACGAGCAGTACTTC	CASSRGQGAYEQYF
TRBJ1-1	NA	TRBV7-9	few	TGTGCCAGCAGCCCAGATCTGGGCCTGAACACTGAAGCTTTCTTT	CASSPDLGLNTEAFF
TRBJ2-2	NA	TRBV6-1	NA	TGTGCCAGCAGTGAATTAAGGGGCACCGGGGAGCTGTTTTTT	CASSELRGTGELFF
TRBJ1-5	TRBD1	TRBV30	NA	TGTGCCTGGACCCTCGACAGGGGGCTCAGCAATCAGCCCCAGCATTTT	CAWTLDRGLSNQPQHF
TRBJ1-1	NA	TRBV11-2	NA	TGTGCCAGCACCGCCTGGGCTCTAAGTGAAGCTTTCTTT	CASTAWALSEAFF
TRBJ2-7	NA	TRBV6-5	NA	TGTGCCAGCAGACGGGGGTCGGATCTCGAGCAGTACTTC	CASRRGSDLEQYF
TRBJ1-1	NA	TRBV7-9	NA	TGTGCCAGCAGCCTTTTACAGGGGAACACTGAAGCTTTCTTT	CASSLLQGNTEAFF
TRBJ2-4	TRBD1	TRBV7-8	NA	TGTGCCAGCAGCTTATGGGACAGGAGTCTTCAAGCCAAAAACATTCAGTACTTC	CASSLWDRSLQAKNIQYF
TRBJ2-7	NA	TRBV6-5	NA	TGTGCCAGCACCTCCTTCTGGGGCTCCGCCGGCGAGCAGTACTTC	CASTSFWGSAGEQYF
TRBJ2-1	TRBD2	TRBV11-2	NA	TGTGCCAGCAGCCCCACTAGCGGGGTGAATGAGCAGTTCTTC	CASSPTSGVNEQFF
TRBJ2-2	TRBD1	TRBV19	NA	TGTGCCAGTAACGGACAGGCGAACACCGGGGAGCTGTTTTTT	CASNGQANTGELFF
TRBJ1-2	NA	TRBV5-1	NA	TGCGCCAGCAGCTTGTATACGGGGAACTATGGCTACACCTTC	CASSLYTGNYGYTF
TRBJ1-6	NA	TRBV6-6	NA	TGTGCCAGCAGTACTGGGACATCTAACTATAATTCACCCCTCCACTTT	CASSTGTSNYNSPLHF
TRBJ2-1	NA	TRBV7-6	NA	TGTGCCAGCAGCAAACAAGGACAAACCTACAATGAGCAGTTCTTC	CASSKQGQTYNEQFF
TRBJ2-5	NA	TRBV6-2/TRBV6-3	NA	TGTGCCAGCAGTTACTCTCGGGAGACCCAGTACTTC	CASSYSRETQYF
TRBJ1-2	NA	TRBV6-5	NA	TGTGCCAGCAGCACCCGACAAAGTAACTATGGCTACACCTTC	CASSTRQSNYGYTF
TRBJ2-5	NA	TRBV5-1	NA	TGCGCCAGCAGCTCCCTGCCCTATGGAGTCGGAGAGACCCAGTACTTC	CASSSLPYGVGETQYF
TRBJ2-1	TRBD2	TRBV4-1	medium-sized	TGCGCCAGCAGCCAAGCCGTAGCGGGGAACCGTCCCAATGAGCAGTTCTTC	CASSQAVAGNRPNEQFF
TRBJ1-5	NA	TRBV2	NA	TGTGCCAGCAGACAGGATAGCAATCAGCCCCAGCATTTT	CASRQDSNQPQHF
TRBJ1-1	NA	TRBV28	NA	TGTGCCAGCAGTCCACCCTCGACAGAAGAAGCTTTCTTT	CASSPPSTEEAFF
TRBJ1-2	NA	TRBV11-2	NA	TGTGCCAGCAGCTTAGAGTGGGGAGGAGGCTATGGCTACACCTTC	CASSLEWGGGYGYTF
TRBJ2-7	TRBD1	TRBV5-5	NA	TGTGCCAGCAGCTTGTCCAGGACAGGGCCCTATAGCTCCTACGAGCAGTACTTC	CASSLSRTGPYSSYEQYF
TRBJ1-1	NA	TRBV6-5	NA	TGTGCCAGCAGGGCGACAGGGAACACTGAAGCTTTCTTT	CASRATGNTEAFF
TRBJ1-3	TRBD1	TRBV5-4	few	TGTGCCAGCAGCTTTGGGACAGGGGGAAACACCATATATTTT	CASSFGTGGNTIYF
TRBJ1-4	NA	TRBV3-1/TRBV3-2	NA	TGTGCCAGCAGCCAAGCCACGGGGATCGGAAGTAATGAAAAACTGTTTTTT	CASSQATGIGSNEKLFF
TRBJ1-4	NA	TRBV4-1	few	TGCGCCAGCAGCCAAGATAGAAATAATGAAAAACTGTTTTTT	CASSQDRNNEKLFF
TRBJ1-2	TRBD1	TRBV9	few	TGTGCCAGCAGCGTGACGGGACAGGGGGCGATCAACTATGGCTACACCTTC	CASSVTGQGAINYGYTF
TRBJ1-4	TRBD1	TRBV5-1	NA	TGCGCCAGCAGTGAAGGCACAGGGGAGGAAAAACTGTTTTTT	CASSEGTGEEKLFF
TRBJ1-4	NA	TRBV24-1	NA	TGTGCCACCAGTAACAGTGGTGCTAATGAAAAACTGTTTTTT	CATSNSGANEKLFF
TRBJ1-2	NA	TRBV5-6	NA	TGTGCCAGCAGCTTGGAATATCACTATGGCTACACCTTC	CASSLEYHYGYTF
TRBJ1-1	NA	TRBV19	NA	TGTGCCAGTAGTATAGGAGGACAGAGAAAAGCTTTCTTT	CASSIGGQRKAFF
TRBJ1-2	NA	TRBV19	NA	TGTGCCAGTACTCTAGACCGGGAACTCGGGGGCTACACCTTC	CASTLDRELGGYTF
TRBJ1-3	NA	TRBV13	NA	TGTGCCAGCAGTATGGGGGGGGCTGGAAACACCATATATTTT	CASSMGGAGNTIYF
TRBJ1-5	TRBD1	TRBV4-1	NA	TGCGCCAGCAGCTTGACAGGGGGTAGCAATCAGCCCCAGCATTTT	CASSLTGGSNQPQHF
TRBJ2-5	TRBD1	TRBV4-1	NA	TGCGCCAGCCAGAAGAGAGGGGGACAGGGAGTTCCAGAGACCCAGTACTTC	CASQKRGGQGVPETQYF
TRBJ1-2	NA	TRBV29-1	once	TGCAGCGTTGAAGGTTGGGACTCCCTGGGCTATGGCTACACCTTC	CSVEGWDSLGYGYTF